This TCR beta chain was identified during a study of cytomegalovirus exposure and HLA in healthy donors. Findings and caveats of the study: Within the data, a cluster of highly shared sequence variants was likely a sequencing artifact. Accurate prediction of HLA-A and HLA-B alleles (for most subjects) was reportedly achieved from TCR beta sequences.

V shed 2 bases, J shed 4 bases, and the junction held 6 bases outside the gene matches. CDR1 SGHRS and CDR2 YFSETQ come from the germline V gene. There are 16 residues in the CDR3. Notes on this clone: Antigen unknown.

The PCR contained 60 Vbeta and 13 Jbeta primers. Original methodology: The authors later counted about 80 million unique TCR beta chains, 9.5 million to 11 million of them shared. The table came from immunoSEQ multiplex PCR; TCRdb's copy has only in-frame clones and leaves some out. V, J and clone size derive from that table, while D and trimming were established from the DNA sequence. The sample contains under 250,000 clones, around four fifths of which appear only once. The material sequenced was PBMCs. The clonotype was recovered from a boy between 10 and 17 years old in good health and CMV-seronegative. The rearrangement uses TRBV5-1 and TRBJ2-3; 11 nucleotides line up with TRBD2. This CDR3 is CASSFTSGGTSDTQYF. CDR3 nucleotides: TGCGCCAGCAGCTTTACTAGCGGGGGAACATCAGATACGCAGTATTTT.